The clone carrying this T cell receptor (beta chain) appeared many times. The antigen remains undetermined. CDR1 and CDR2 (germline): MGHRA, YSYEKL. This CDR3 region has 14 residues. The V and J ends lost 1 base and 2 bases, in that order; junction bases with no gene match: 1. This record comes from a study of identical twins. Notes on the study in general: Reduced insertions were recorded for abundant cord blood beta clonotypes, with no such pattern in memory repertoires. Twin sharing of out-of-frame TCR alpha was underestimated by models in monozygotic pairs.

MiXCR was run by TCRdb on the 5' RACE reads, yielding one entry per CDR3 protein. Among about 340,000 distinct CDR3 sequences listed, 9% to 15% were seen once. These data also formed part of another study, on yellow fever vaccine responses in identical twins. From that report: The authors reported partly convergent, partly personalized vaccine responses in identical twins.

V and J are TRBV4-1 and TRBJ2-7, with 8 bases identical to TRBD2. The sequence came from a woman under 30 in good health. The sequencing sample was made of CD8+ T cells sorted from blood. The CDR3 reads CASSQALAAYEQYF. CDR3 DNA: TGCGCCAGCAGCCAAGCACTAGCGGCCTACGAGCAGTACTTC.